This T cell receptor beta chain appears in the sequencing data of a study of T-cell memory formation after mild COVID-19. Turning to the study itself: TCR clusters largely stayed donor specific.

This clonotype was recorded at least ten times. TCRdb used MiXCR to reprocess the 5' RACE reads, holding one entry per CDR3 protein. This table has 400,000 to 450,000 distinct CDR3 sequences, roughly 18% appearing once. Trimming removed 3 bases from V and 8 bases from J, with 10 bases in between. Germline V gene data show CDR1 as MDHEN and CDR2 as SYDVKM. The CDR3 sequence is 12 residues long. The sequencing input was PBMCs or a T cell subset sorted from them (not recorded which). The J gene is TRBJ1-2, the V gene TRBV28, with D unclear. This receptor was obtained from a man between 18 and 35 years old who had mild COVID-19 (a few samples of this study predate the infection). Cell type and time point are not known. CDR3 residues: CASSLHGSGYTF. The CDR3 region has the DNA TGTGCCAGCAGTTTGCACGGGAGCGGCTACACCTTC.